The rows below give T cell receptor beta chains drawn from one sample of a study of PD-L1 blockade in urothelial cancer. Assay: immunoSEQ multiplex PCR; the TCRdb copy retains only in-frame clones and omits some. The repertoire holds 54,000 or so clones, with approximately 88% as singletons. Sequences were derived from PBMCs, sampled around atezolizumab (anti-PD-L1) treatment. These receptors all come from a middle-aged man with urothelial cancer. The CDR3 runs from the conserved cysteine through the conserved F or W. The order of the fields is D gene, V gene, clone size, J gene, CDR3 DNA, CDR3 protein. The D gene is left open where the match is weak. The size entry is marked missing in some rows and otherwise reads once, few, many or a size class.

TRBD2	TRBV10-3	NA	TRBJ2-1	TGTGCCATTGGGACTAGCGGGTCCAATGAGCAGTTCTTC	CAIGTSGSNEQFF
TRBD1	TRBV7-9	NA	TRBJ1-1	TGTGCCAGCGGGACAGTAAACACTGAAGCTTTCTTT	CASGTVNTEAFF
NA	TRBV9	once	TRBJ2-7	TGTGCCAGCAGCGTAGCAGACCAGGCCTACGAGCAGTACTTC	CASSVADQAYEQYF
NA	TRBV9	NA	TRBJ1-6	TGTGCCAGCAGCGCGAACGGGAATTCACCCCTCCACTTT	CASSANGNSPLHF
TRBD2	TRBV28	NA	TRBJ2-7	TGTGCCAGCAGTTCCCCAGCGGGGTCCTCCTACGAGCAGTACTTC	CASSSPAGSSYEQYF
NA	TRBV11-1	few	TRBJ2-6	TGTGCCAGCAGCTCCGATTTAGGGCAGGGGAGTGCTGGGGCCAACGTCCTGACTTTC	CASSSDLGQGSAGANVLTF
TRBD1	TRBV12-5	NA	TRBJ1-2	TGTGCTAGTGGCCTTGGGACAGGGCACTATGGCTACACCTTC	CASGLGTGHYGYTF
NA	TRBV5-5	NA	TRBJ1-2	TGTGCCAGCAGTCTCTCCCCATTTGAACAGCTTCTGTTTGGCTACACCTTC	CASSLSPFEQLLFGYTF
TRBD1	TRBV28	NA	TRBJ2-7	TGTGCCAGCAGTTTAAGACAGGGGGCGCGTGAGCAGTACTTC	CASSLRQGAREQYF
NA	TRBV19	NA	TRBJ1-2	TGTGCCAGTAGCCCGGCGGAGGGCGGATATGGCTACACCTTC	CASSPAEGGYGYTF
NA	TRBV10-2	once	TRBJ2-3	TGCGCCAGCGGCCGCGGACTGGTCTACTTGGATACGCAGTATTTT	CASGRGLVYLDTQYF
TRBD2	TRBV5-1	NA	TRBJ2-3	TGCGCCAGCAGCTTGGATTTGGCGGCTAGCGGGGGCCCTAGCACAGATACGCAGTATTTT	CASSLDLAASGGPSTDTQYF
TRBD1	TRBV9	once	TRBJ2-1	TGTGCCAGCAGCCCCCGGGACAGAACCTACAATGAGCAGTTCTTC	CASSPRDRTYNEQFF
NA	TRBV5-1	once	TRBJ2-2	TGCGCCAGCAGCTTGGGTCTAGTGATGAGAGCCGGGGAGCTGTTTTTT	CASSLGLVMRAGELFF
NA	TRBV13	NA	TRBJ2-7	TGTGCCAGCAGCTTAGGGCCATCCGAATACGCGTACGAGCAGTACTTC	CASSLGPSEYAYEQYF
TRBD1	TRBV6-4	once	TRBJ1-5	TGTGCCAGCAGTGACGGGACAGGGGGCAATCAGCCCCAGCATTTT	CASSDGTGGNQPQHF
NA	TRBV10-3	NA	TRBJ1-3	TGTGCCATCGAGAAGGACAGAAGCTCTGGAAACACCATATATTTT	CAIEKDRSSGNTIYF
NA	TRBV7-2	NA	TRBJ2-1	TGTGCCATACAGCCCTCTGAGCAGTTCTTC	CAIQPSEQFF
NA	TRBV6-5	NA	TRBJ2-2	TGTGCCAGCTCCGGGAAGTGGAACACCGGGGAGCTGTTTTTT	CASSGKWNTGELFF
NA	TRBV5-1	NA	TRBJ2-7	TGCGCCAGCAGCTCCACCCGCGGCCCCGACCGCTACGAGCAGTACTTC	CASSSTRGPDRYEQYF
NA	TRBV30	NA	TRBJ2-1	TGTGCCTGGAGTGTATCGGTGTCAAATGAGCAGTTCTTC	CAWSVSVSNEQFF
NA	TRBV11-3	few	TRBJ1-6	TGTGCCAGCAGCTCACGAGGGTCTAATTCACCCCTCCACTTT	CASSSRGSNSPLHF
NA	TRBV18	NA	TRBJ1-3	TGTGCCAGCTCACCTCGGACAGCTGGAAACACCATATATTTT	CASSPRTAGNTIYF
TRBD1	TRBV12-5	few	TRBJ1-5	TGTGCTAGTGCCACTGGACAGGCGGCTCAGCCCCAGCATTTT	CASATGQAAQPQHF
TRBD1	TRBV19	NA	TRBJ1-5	TGTGCCAGTAGTATAGATCTAAACAGGGGGGGCAATCAGCCCCAGCATTTT	CASSIDLNRGGNQPQHF
TRBD1	TRBV27	NA	TRBJ1-1	TGTGCCAGCAGTTGGCTAACAGGGGTGAACACTGAAGCTTTCTTT	CASSWLTGVNTEAFF
NA	TRBV11-2	NA	TRBJ2-7	TGTGCCAGCAGCTTAGCCGGGTCAATCTACGAGCAGTACTTC	CASSLAGSIYEQYF
NA	TRBV27	NA	TRBJ2-1	TGTGCCAGCAGAGATCCCGGCTACAATGAGCAGTTCTTC	CASRDPGYNEQFF
NA	TRBV19	NA	TRBJ1-6	TGTGCCAGTAGTATAATCGGTAATAATTCACCCCTCCACTTT	CASSIIGNNSPLHF
TRBD1	TRBV28	NA	TRBJ1-3	TGTGCCAGCAGTTTCGGGCAGGGGGCAATCAACACCATATATTTT	CASSFGQGAINTIYF
NA	TRBV9	NA	TRBJ1-1	TGTGCCAGCACCCCTTCGGGGGGCGCGCCCACTGAAGCTTTCTTT	CASTPSGGAPTEAFF
TRBD2	TRBV10-3	NA	TRBJ2-5	TGTGCCATCAGGGGGGAGGGAGAGACCCAGTACTTC	CAIRGEGETQYF
TRBD1	TRBV6-5	NA	TRBJ2-1	TGTGCCAGCAGTCGGACAGGACTTACCTACAATGAGCAGTTCTTC	CASSRTGLTYNEQFF
TRBD2	TRBV5-1	NA	TRBJ2-5	TGCGCCAGCAGCACCGGGACTAGCGGGCAGGGAGAGACCCAGTACTTC	CASSTGTSGQGETQYF
NA	TRBV10-2	NA	TRBJ2-7	TGCGCCAGCAGTATCAGACTTGAGCAGTACTTC	CASSIRLEQYF
TRBD2	TRBV7-9	NA	TRBJ2-1	TGTGCCAGCAGCTCATCTCGACTAGCGGGAGGTCCCCAGGAGCATGAGCAGTTCTTC	CASSSSRLAGGPQEHEQFF
TRBD2	TRBV27	NA	TRBJ2-1	TGTGCCAGCAGTTCCCGGACTAGCGGGGGTACCTCCTACAATGAGCAGTTCTTC	CASSSRTSGGTSYNEQFF
NA	TRBV5-5	NA	TRBJ1-6	TGTGCCAGCAGCTTGGATCAGTATAATTCACCCCTCCACTTT	CASSLDQYNSPLHF
TRBD1	TRBV28	once	TRBJ1-5	TGTGCCAGCAGCCCCGGACTACAGGGGAGCAATCAGCCCCAGCATTTT	CASSPGLQGSNQPQHF
NA	TRBV4-2	NA	TRBJ2-2	TGTGCCAGCAGCCAACCTCCCGTCGAGGAGAACACCGGGGAGCTGTTTTTT	CASSQPPVEENTGELFF
TRBD1	TRBV4-1	NA	TRBJ1-4	TGCGCCAGCAGCCAACTAACAGGGGTCGAAAAACTGTTTTTT	CASSQLTGVEKLFF